Shown below are 18 T cell receptor beta chains from a single sample sequenced in a study of CD8+ T cells in alopecia areata (dated by TCRdb to 2016 to 2019). Sample time point, as interpreted from the label and publication: around 22 weeks on oral tofacitinib. Per the publication, the treatment or condition label means: oral pan-JAK inhibitor, 5-10 mg twice daily. The library was made by the immunoSEQ multiplex PCR assay. RNA was extracted from all samples and reverse transcribed into cDNA, which served as template for TCR sequencing. TCRdb re-hosts the immuneACCESS table, in-frame sequences only. Its copies lack some clones; in the studies checked, an unresolved V gene accounts for under half of them, and the cause for the rest is not known. The table for this sample lists 150,000 to 200,000 clones; around 50% of them were counted only once. Around 12% of the sample is held by the ten biggest clonotypes.

The sample here was CD8+ T cells sorted from blood, taken at week 24, from a patient treated with tofacitinib. The receptor set was obtained from a human donor with alopecia areata.

The chain carries TRBV30 and TRBJ1-4; 8 bases are a match to TRBD1. Germline CDR1 and CDR2: GTSNPN and SVGIG (reference sequence). The CDR3 loop spans 14 amino acids. With V trimmed by 0 bases and J by 10 bases, 7 bases remained unmatched. CDR3 coding DNA: TGTGCCTGGAGTGTAACAGGGGGTAGGGTAAAACTGTTTTTT. Translating gives CAWSVTGGRVKLFF.

This sequence joins TRBV18 and TRBJ1-5, with D possibly TRBD1 on 5 matching bases. Trimming pared 3 bases from V and 0 bases from J, leaving 12 bases between. The CDR3 is 16 amino acids. Germline CDR1 is KGHSH and CDR2 is LQKENI. CDR3 amino acids: CASSPSYRTSNQPQHF. The CDR3 nucleotides are TGTGCCAGCTCACCGTCCTACAGGACTAGCAATCAGCCCCAGCATTTT.

This clone was counted only a few times. The chain joins TRBV7-9 to TRBJ2-1; D is undetermined. Germline V gene sequence: CDR1 SEHNR, CDR2 FQNEAQ (reference sequence). CDR3 size: 12 residues. Trimming shortened V by 5 bases and J by 10 bases, and 12 bases separated the two germline ends. CDR3 in DNA: TGTGCCAGCAGCCCGCCGACTCCCGAGCAGTTCTTC. Translating it yields CASSPPTPEQFF.

As concerns this clone: Other nucleotide sequences in the sample specify the same CDR3. This sequence joins TRBV13 and TRBJ2-7; no clear D gene. The V gene's germline CDR1 is PRHDT and CDR2 FYEKMQ (reference sequence). The CDR3 is made up of 13 amino acids. The V gene lost 5 bases and the J gene lost 4 bases, with 12 bases spanning the gap. The CDR3 nucleotides read TGTGCCAGCAGCCTCGGTCGTTCTTACGAGCAGTACTTC. Protein sequence: CASSLGRSYEQYF.

There are a few counts of this clone. In nucleotides, the CDR3 is TGCGCCAGCAGAACTTCAGGGAACAAGAACACTGAAGCTTTCTTT. Translation gives CASRTSGNKNTEAFF. The chain combines TRBV5-1 with TRBJ1-1; possibly TRBD1 for D (5 bases). This CDR3 is 15 amino acids long. The V end lost 5 bases, the J end lost 1 base, and 15 bases lay between the germline ends. Germline values: CDR1 SGHRS, CDR2 YFSETQ.

This rearrangement joins TRBV9 to TRBJ1-1; TRBD1 matches at 9 bases. V dropped 5 bases and J dropped 1; count of bases not matched to a gene: 3. The CDR3 extends over 14 amino acids. From germline, CDR1 is SGDLS and CDR2 YYNGEE. The CDR3 loop is CASSGQGKNTEAFF. CDR3 sequence (DNA): TGTGCCAGCAGTGGACAGGGGAAGAACACTGAAGCTTTCTTT.

The chain recombines TRBV9 with TRBJ1-2, with D tentatively TRBD1 (5 bases). Trimming shortened V by 3 bases and J by 4 bases, and 19 bases separated the two germline ends. CDR1 and CDR2 (germline): SGDLS, YYNGEE. The CDR3 is 16 amino acids. The CDR3 sequence is CASSGTDWLGTYGYTF. For the CDR3, the DNA is TGTGCCAGCAGCGGGACGGACTGGCTTGGGACCTATGGCTACACCTTC.

This clone was counted only a few times. The CDR3 coding sequence is TGTGCCAGCAGAAGTATACCGGGGTACAATGAGCAGTTCTTC. It is translated as CASRSIPGYNEQFF. The gene calls are TRBV5-6 and TRBJ2-1; tentatively, D is TRBD2 (5 bases). The germline CDR1 and CDR2 sequences are SGHDT and YYEEEE. Trimming pared 5 bases from V and 4 bases from J, leaving 13 bases between. CDR3 length equals 14 residues.

The V call is TRBV30, the J call TRBJ2-1, with D perhaps TRBD2 (6 bases). Germline V gene sequence: CDR1 GTSNPN, CDR2 SVGIG (reference sequence). The ends were cut back, 3 bases at V and 5 bases at J, with 11 bases in the middle. The CDR3 extends over 13 amino acids. The CDR3 sequence is CAWSRAGNNEQFF. In DNA, the CDR3 is TGTGCCTGGAGCAGGGCGGGGAACAATGAGCAGTTCTTC. The complete variable domain, with remaining parts taken from reference TRBV30 and TRBJ2-1, reads SQTIHQWPATLVQPVGSPLSLECTVEGTSNPNLYWYRQAAGRGLQLLFYSVGIGQISSEVPQNLSASRPQDRQFILSSKKLLLSDSGFYLCAWSRAGNNEQFFGPGTRLTVL.

The rearrangement links TRBV27 to TRBJ2-7, with D possibly TRBD2 on 6 matching bases. V was cut by 4 bases and J by 5 bases, with 15 bases left in between. Germline-derived CDR1 and CDR2 are MNHEY and SMNVEV (reference sequence). There are 14 residues in the CDR3. CDR3 in DNA: TGTGCCAGCAGTTATCAGGGTGGGGAGGACGAGCAGTACTTC. It codes for CASSYQGGEDEQYF.

CDR3 residues: CASSQTGGYNEQFF. The DNA of the CDR3 is TGTGCCAGCAGCCAAACAGGGGGGTACAATGAGCAGTTCTTC. The chain has TRBV14 and TRBJ2-1; 8 bases match TRBD1. With 2 bases clipped from V and 4 bases from J, the junction kept 1 base outside the gene matches. From germline, CDR1 is SGHDN and CDR2 FVKESK. This CDR3 contains 14 residues.

The gene calls are TRBV7-8 and TRBJ2-1, with 7 bases aligning to TRBD2. CDR3 size: 15 residues. CDR1 is SGHVS, CDR2 FQNEAQ, per germline. J gave up 5 bases and V 6 bases, and 10 bases lay outside the gene matches. The CDR3 here is CASRGLFSVHNEQFF. DNA for the CDR3: TGTGCCAGCAGGGGACTATTTTCTGTTCACAATGAGCAGTTCTTC.

V and J are TRBV13 and TRBJ2-2; a possible D gene is TRBD1 (6 bases). CDR3 length equals 13 residues. Trimming cost V 5 bases and J 6 bases, with 10 bases left between them. Germline V lookup: CDR1 PRHDT, CDR2 FYEKMQ (reference sequence). The CDR3 region is CASSQQGSGELFF. The CDR3 DNA reads as TGTGCCAGCAGCCAGCAGGGGTCCGGGGAGCTGTTTTTT. The complete variable domain, with remaining parts taken from reference TRBV13 and TRBJ2-2, reads AAGVIQSPRHLIKEKRETATLKCYPIPRHDTVYWYQQGPGQDPQFLISFYEKMQSDKGSIPDRFSAQQFSDYHSELNMSSLELGDSALYFCASSQQGSGELFFGEGSRLTVL.

V is TRBV4-1 and J is TRBJ2-1, with D possibly matching TRBD2 (5 bases). Trimming shortened V by 4 bases and J by 2 bases, and 6 bases separated the two germline ends. In germline, CDR1 is MGHRA, CDR2 YSYEKL. The CDR3 runs 13 residues. Here the CDR3 reads CASSPTTYNEQFF. CDR3 in DNA: TGCGCCAGCAGCCCGACTACCTACAATGAGCAGTTCTTC.

CDR3 nucleotides: TGTGCCAGCAGCTTTCCGAAAGAAGTCTCTGGGGCCAACGTCCTGACTTTC. This codes for CASSFPKEVSGANVLTF. This chain joins TRBV9 and TRBJ2-6; D unresolved. Deletions cut 4 bases from V and 0 bases from J, with 14 bases between. CDR3 size: 17 residues. Germline CDR1 SGDLS, CDR2 YYNGEE.

The chain employs TRBV6-6 and TRBJ1-1; D gene uncertain. The CDR3 runs 12 residues. Trimming left V 11 bases short and J 3 bases short, with 13 bases between. Germline CDR1 reads MNHNY; CDR2 reads SVGAGI (reference sequence). CDR3 residues: CASGVGDTEAFF. The CDR3 nucleotides are TGTGCCTCCGGAGTGGGAGACACTGAAGCTTTCTTT.

The J gene is TRBJ2-7, the V gene TRBV21-1; the table names TRBD1, a call not compared with the DNA. TRBV21-1 is given as a pseudogene. This CDR3 comprises 14 residues. The CDR3 nucleotides read TGTGCCAGCAGCAAAGGGGGCAGGACCGACGAGCAGTACTTC. Amino acid sequence: CASSKGGRTDEQYF.

In its sample, this clone was seen a few times. The CDR3 DNA reads TGTGCCAGCAGTTACGGCGTACCCGATTCACCCCTCCACTTT. Its protein is CASSYGVPDSPLHF. The V call is TRBV6-5, the J call TRBJ1-6; no clear D. V lost 2 bases and J lost 8, with 10 bases in between. The CDR3 extends over 14 amino acids. The germline V gene has CDR1 MNHEY and CDR2 SVGAGI.